Listed below are T cell receptor beta chains from one sample, sequenced in a study of CD8+CD57+ T cells in acquired aplastic anemia. TCRdb reprocessed the reads via MiXCR and lists one record per CDR3 protein. The sample holds roughly 250,000 distinct CDR3 sequences; around 43% are singletons and the top ten take about 7.8%. The sequenced material came from sorted CD4+, CD8+, or CD8+CD57+ T cells (not recorded which) from PBMCs. The receptors stem from a human donor with aplastic anemia. The CDR3 runs from the conserved cysteine through the conserved F or W. A D gene is named only where the DNA matches it firmly. Part of the rows lack a size; the others show once, few, many or a class for expanded clones.

v_call	j_call	clone_size	d_call	cdr3_aa	cdr3_nt
TRBV19	TRBJ1-2	once	TRBD1	CASSLWTGGGRGYTF	TGTGCCAGTAGCCTATGGACAGGGGGCGGCCGGGGCTACACCTTC
TRBV5-6	TRBJ1-6	many	NA	CASSLINSPLHF	TGTGCCAGCAGCTTGATTAATTCACCCCTCCACTTT
TRBV13	TRBJ2-1	NA	TRBD2	CASSTTSGMYNEQFF	TGTGCCAGCAGCACTACTAGCGGGATGTACAATGAGCAGTTCTTC
TRBV27	TRBJ1-2	few	NA	CASSLFAGESNGYTF	TGTGCCAGCAGTTTATTCGCAGGCGAATCAAATGGCTACACCTTC
TRBV5-1	TRBJ1-6	few	NA	CASSLIQGVPLHF	TGCGCCAGCAGCTTGATTCAGGGTGTGCCCCTCCACTTT
TRBV7-9	TRBJ2-3	once	NA	CASSQQRKGDTQYF	TGTGCCAGCAGCCAGCAAAGGAAGGGCGATACGCAGTATTTT
TRBV2	TRBJ2-7	few	TRBD2	CASSERVAGGLREQYF	TGTGCCAGCAGTGAAAGGGTAGCGGGAGGGTTGAGAGAGCAGTACTTC
TRBV9	TRBJ2-7	many	TRBD2	CASSVGVSSGGYSGYEQYF	TGTGCCAGCAGCGTAGGGGTCTCGAGCGGGGGTTACTCGGGCTACGAGCAGTACTTC
TRBV10-1	TRBJ1-1	NA	NA	CASSESGRRAEAFF	TGCGCCAGCAGTGAGTCGGGCCGGAGAGCTGAAGCTTTCTTT
TRBV5-1	TRBJ2-7	few	NA	CASSSAGTTIYEQYF	TGCGCCAGCAGCTCAGCCGGGACCACGATTTACGAGCAGTACTTC
TRBV20-1	TRBJ2-7	NA	NA	CSAPTGPYEQYF	TGCAGTGCTCCTACAGGTCCCTACGAGCAGTACTTC
TRBV6-5	TRBJ1-2	NA	TRBD1	CASTTGAGTGGNGYTF	TGTGCCAGCACCACCGGTGCCGGGACAGGGGGGAATGGCTACACCTTC
TRBV4-1	TRBJ2-1	NA	NA	CASGQGREVDNEQFF	TGCGCCAGCGGCCAAGGACGAGAGGTCGACAATGAGCAGTTCTTC
TRBV7-3	TRBJ1-5	NA	NA	CASSLTPDDQPQHF	TGTGCCAGCAGCTTGACCCCAGACGATCAGCCCCAGCATTTT
TRBV15	TRBJ1-1	many	NA	CATTLIRGDTEAFF	TGTGCCACCACCCTAATAAGGGGGGACACTGAAGCTTTCTTT
TRBV7-6	TRBJ1-2	NA	NA	CASSRRTADPSGYTF	TGTGCCAGCAGCCGTAGGACAGCGGATCCCTCTGGCTACACCTTC
TRBV24-1	TRBJ1-1	NA	NA	CATSRSGTEAFF	TGTGCCACCAGTCGATCCGGGACCGAAGCTTTCTTT
TRBV7-2	TRBJ1-2	NA	NA	CASSSYVSANYGYTF	TGTGCCAGCAGCTCCTATGTCTCGGCGAACTATGGCTACACCTTC
TRBV9	TRBJ1-1	NA	NA	CASSLQEQTEAFF	TGTGCCAGCAGCTTACAGGAGCAGACTGAAGCTTTCTTT
TRBV28	TRBJ1-2	NA	TRBD1	CASSLTGGGDGYTF	TGTGCCAGCAGTTTAACAGGGGGCGGCGATGGCTACACCTTC
TRBV20-1	TRBJ2-7	NA	TRBD1	CSARSGTEPPEQYF	TGCAGTGCTCGATCCGGGACAGAACCTCCCGAGCAGTACTTC
TRBV4-1	TRBJ2-3	NA	TRBD2	CASSQEIGTREDTQYF	TGCGCCAGCAGCCAAGAAATTGGGACTAGGGAAGATACGCAGTATTTT
TRBV7-7	TRBJ2-5	many	TRBD1	CASSLNDRAQETQYF	TGTGCTAGCAGCTTAAACGACAGGGCCCAAGAGACCCAGTACTTC
TRBV10-1	TRBJ2-3	NA	NA	CASSGGSSLSDTQYF	TGCGCCAGCAGTGGTGGTAGCAGTTTGTCAGATACGCAGTATTTT
TRBV14	TRBJ1-1	many	NA	CASSLRDRPPEAFF	TGTGCCAGCAGCCTGAGGGACCGGCCGCCTGAAGCTTTCTTT
TRBV5-1	TRBJ1-6	once	NA	CASSLESGTDSPLHF	TGCGCCAGCAGCTTGGAATCAGGGACGGATTCACCCCTCCACTTT
TRBV6-5	TRBJ2-7	once	TRBD1	CASSYPRQGGAYEQYF	TGTGCCAGCAGTTACCCCCGACAGGGGGGAGCCTACGAGCAGTACTTC
TRBV15	TRBJ1-6	NA	NA	CATSRDRIGSPLHF	TGTGCCACCAGCAGAGATCGTATAGGATCACCCCTCCACTTT
TRBV7-2	TRBJ1-1	NA	NA	CASSAPGGREAFF	TGTGCCAGCAGCGCACCGGGAGGCAGAGAAGCTTTCTTT
TRBV11-1	TRBJ2-1	NA	NA	CASSLAGAGVEQFF	TGTGCCAGCAGCTTAGCAGGAGCCGGAGTTGAGCAGTTCTTC
TRBV27	TRBJ1-1	NA	NA	CASSFMKGSNMNTEAFF	TGTGCCAGCAGTTTTATGAAAGGCAGCAACATGAACACTGAAGCTTTCTTT
TRBV7-9	TRBJ2-7	once	NA	CASSVSGGDSEQYF	TGTGCCAGCAGCGTGTCCGGGGGCGATAGCGAGCAGTACTTC
TRBV30	TRBJ1-1	few	NA	CAWSVQGTEAFF	TGTGCCTGGAGTGTACAAGGGACTGAAGCTTTCTTT
TRBV19	TRBJ1-1	many	NA	CASSNKVRAEAFF	TGTGCCAGTAGTAATAAAGTGAGGGCTGAAGCTTTCTTT
TRBV15	TRBJ2-7	NA	NA	CATSRVGSGGPYEQYF	TGTGCCACCAGCAGAGTCGGGTCCGGGGGCCCCTACGAGCAGTACTTC
TRBV20-1	TRBJ1-2	NA	NA	CSASPAGHGYTF	TGCAGTGCTAGTCCGGCAGGGCATGGCTACACCTTC
TRBV15	TRBJ1-1	NA	NA	CATSSLGLEAFF	TGTGCCACCAGCAGTTTGGGGCTTGAAGCTTTCTTT
TRBV7-9	TRBJ2-7	NA	NA	CASSGWAGDLYEQYF	TGTGCCAGCAGCGGGTGGGCAGGGGATCTTTACGAGCAGTACTTC
TRBV12-3/TRBV12-4	TRBJ2-7	NA	TRBD2	CASNLISGMHF	TGTGCCAGCAATCTGATTAGCGGGATGCACTTC
TRBV25-1	TRBJ1-1	NA	NA	CATRDGVNTEAFF	TGTGCCACCCGCGACGGAGTGAACACTGAAGCTTTCTTT
TRBV7-9	TRBJ2-7	NA	NA	CASSFGSGNYEQYF	TGTGCCAGCAGCTTTGGTAGTGGTAACTACGAGCAGTACTTC
TRBV6-5	TRBJ2-5	NA	NA	CASSYSRTNDGTQYF	TGTGCCAGCAGTTACTCTCGGACAAATGATGGGACCCAGTACTTC
TRBV7-6	TRBJ2-3	NA	TRBD2	CASSLAGLAGPDTQYF	TGTGCCAGCAGCTTAGCAGGCCTAGCGGGACCAGATACGCAGTATTTT
TRBV7-6	TRBJ2-7	few	NA	CASSGMGQSSYEQYF	TGTGCCAGCAGCGGAATGGGACAAAGCTCCTACGAGCAGTACTTC
TRBV28	TRBJ2-5	NA	NA	CASLKGDIREEQYF	TGTGCTAGCCTTAAGGGGGACATACGTGAAGAGCAGTACTTC
TRBV12-3/TRBV12-4	TRBJ2-1	NA	TRBD1	CASSSARQGDEQFF	TGTGCCAGCAGTTCGGCACGACAGGGCGATGAGCAGTTCTTC
TRBV7-9	TRBJ2-3	NA	NA	CASSPGGGTYDTQYF	TGTGCCAGCAGTCCAGGCGGCGGAACCTACGACACGCAGTATTTT
TRBV6-4	TRBJ1-2	once	NA	CASSDGGDYYTF	TGTGCCAGCAGTGACGGGGGGGATTACTACACCTTC
TRBV19	TRBJ1-6	many	NA	CATKDGYNSPLHF	TGTGCCACCAAGGACGGATATAATTCACCCCTCCACTTT
TRBV2	TRBJ2-5	NA	TRBD1	CASSPPGTGVEETQYF	TGTGCCAGCAGTCCACCTGGGACAGGGGTAGAAGAGACCCAGTACTTC
TRBV27	TRBJ2-7	NA	NA	CAGSLKEFPYEQYF	TGTGCCGGCAGTTTAAAAGAATTCCCCTACGAGCAGTACTTC
TRBV19	TRBJ1-2	many	NA	CASEKGGEYTF	TGTGCCAGTGAAAAGGGGGGGGAATACACCTTC